This TCR beta chain is drawn from a study of glioma-infiltrating T cells. Study-wide background: Glioma patients had dexamethasone for six or fewer days before surgery.

Germline assignment: CDR1 MNHEY and CDR2 SMNVEV (reference sequence). The germline V and J ends were trimmed by 2 bases and 10 bases, with 14 bases remaining between them. The CDR3 consists of 14 residues. General study findings and limits: Non-neoplastic patients had below-expected tissue-blood divergence, while all gliomas exceeded expectation.

This clonotype was seen many times. Its antigen is as yet unknown. Amplification of TCR alpha and beta CDR3 regions from RNA used iRepertoire nested multiplex PCR. One-step reverse transcription and amplification started from approximately 100-400 ng of tissue mRNA or PBMC total RNA. TCRdb independently ran MiXCR on the multiplex PCR reads; one entry per CDR3 protein. Of a few hundred thousand distinct CDR3 sequences listed, about two fifths are singletons. The chain carries TRBV27 and TRBJ1-4; TRBD1 is a possible D gene (6 bases). Sequenced: glioma tissue, nonneoplastic brain tissue, or PBMCs (not recorded which). This TCR was recovered from a human donor with low-grade glioma or glioblastoma, undergoing nonglioma brain surgery, or in good health (not recorded which). CDR3 protein: CASSLLGGTGKLFF. The CDR3, as DNA: TGTGCCAGCAGTTTACTAGGGGGGACTGGAAAACTGTTTTTT.